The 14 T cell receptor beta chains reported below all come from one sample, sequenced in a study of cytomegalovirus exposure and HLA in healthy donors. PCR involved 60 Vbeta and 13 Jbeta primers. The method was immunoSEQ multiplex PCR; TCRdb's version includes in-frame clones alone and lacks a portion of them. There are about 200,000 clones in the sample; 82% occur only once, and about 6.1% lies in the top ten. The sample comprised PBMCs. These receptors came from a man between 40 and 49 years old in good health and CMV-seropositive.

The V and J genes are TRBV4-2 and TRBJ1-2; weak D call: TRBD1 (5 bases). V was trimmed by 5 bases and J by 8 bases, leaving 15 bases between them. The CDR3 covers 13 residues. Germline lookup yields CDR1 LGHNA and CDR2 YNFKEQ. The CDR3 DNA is TGTGCCAGCAGCTCTCGACAGCTTCGGGGCTACACCTTC. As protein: CASSSRQLRGYTF.

CDR3 in amino acids: CASSDSISGRVGSNQPQHF. The CDR3 DNA follows: TGTGCCAGCAGTGACTCGATAAGTGGCAGGGTAGGGAGCAATCAGCCCCAGCATTTT. The chain carries TRBV6-4 and TRBJ1-5, with D possibly matching TRBD1 (5 bases). Germline V gene lookup returns CDR1 MRHNA and CDR2 SNTAGT. This CDR3 has 19 residues. Trimming took 0 bases from V and 1 from J, leaving 19 bases between them.

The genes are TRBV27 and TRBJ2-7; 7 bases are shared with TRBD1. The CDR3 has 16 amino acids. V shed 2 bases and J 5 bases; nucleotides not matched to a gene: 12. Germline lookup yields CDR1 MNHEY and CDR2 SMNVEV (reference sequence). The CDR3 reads CASSLRGRRTDNEQYF. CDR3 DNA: TGTGCCAGCAGTTTAAGGGGGCGCAGGACAGATAACGAGCAGTACTTC.

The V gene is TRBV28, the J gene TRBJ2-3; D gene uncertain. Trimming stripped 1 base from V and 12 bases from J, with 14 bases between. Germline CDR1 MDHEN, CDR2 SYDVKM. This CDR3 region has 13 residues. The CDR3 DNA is TGTGCCAGCAGTTTATACGCGGCCCGGCCTCAGTATTTT. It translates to CASSLYAARPQYF.

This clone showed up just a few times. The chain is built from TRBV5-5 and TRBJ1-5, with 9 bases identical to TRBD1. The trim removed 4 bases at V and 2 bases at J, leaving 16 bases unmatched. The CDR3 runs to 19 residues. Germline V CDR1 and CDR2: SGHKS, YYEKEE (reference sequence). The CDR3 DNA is TGTGCCAGCAGCCCTCATGGGACAGGGATCCCACGGGGCAATCAGCCCCAGCATTTT. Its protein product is CASSPHGTGIPRGNQPQHF.

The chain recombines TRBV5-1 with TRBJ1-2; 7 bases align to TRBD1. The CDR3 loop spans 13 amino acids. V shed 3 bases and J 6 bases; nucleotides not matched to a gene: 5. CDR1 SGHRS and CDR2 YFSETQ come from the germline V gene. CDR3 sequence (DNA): TGCGCCAGCAGCTCAGGGGGAGTTGATGGCTACACCTTC. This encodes CASSSGGVDGYTF.

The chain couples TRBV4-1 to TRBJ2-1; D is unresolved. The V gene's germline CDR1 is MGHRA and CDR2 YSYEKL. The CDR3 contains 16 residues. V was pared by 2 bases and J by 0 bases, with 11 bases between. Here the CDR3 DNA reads TGCGCCAGCAGCCAACAGACTTCGAGCTCCTACAATGAGCAGTTCTTC. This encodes CASSQQTSSSYNEQFF.

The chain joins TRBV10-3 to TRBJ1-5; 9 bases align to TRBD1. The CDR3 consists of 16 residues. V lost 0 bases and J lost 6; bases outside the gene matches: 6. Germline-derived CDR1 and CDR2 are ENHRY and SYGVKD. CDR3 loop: CAISESKGTGTQPQHF. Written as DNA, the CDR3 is TGTGCCATCAGTGAGTCAAAGGGGACAGGGACTCAGCCCCAGCATTTT.

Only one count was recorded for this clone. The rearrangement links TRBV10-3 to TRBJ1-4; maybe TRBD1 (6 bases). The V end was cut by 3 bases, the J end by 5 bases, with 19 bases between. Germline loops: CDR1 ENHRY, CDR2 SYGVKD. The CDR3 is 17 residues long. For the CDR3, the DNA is TGTGCCATCAGTGATTCGATTGGAGCAGGGGAGAATGAAAAACTGTTTTTT. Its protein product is CAISDSIGAGENEKLFF.

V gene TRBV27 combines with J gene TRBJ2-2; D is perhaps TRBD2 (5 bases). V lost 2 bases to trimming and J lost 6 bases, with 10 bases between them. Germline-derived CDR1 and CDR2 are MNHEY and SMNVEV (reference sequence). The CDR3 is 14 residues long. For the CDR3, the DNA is TGTGCCAGCAGTTTAAGTGTGGGAGCCGGGGAGCTGTTTTTT. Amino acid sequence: CASSLSVGAGELFF.

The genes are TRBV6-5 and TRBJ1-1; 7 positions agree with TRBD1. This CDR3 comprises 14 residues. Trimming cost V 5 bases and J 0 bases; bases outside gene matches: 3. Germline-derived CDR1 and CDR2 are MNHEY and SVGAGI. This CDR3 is CASSIGTVNTEAFF. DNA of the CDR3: TGTGCCAGCAGTATCGGGACAGTGAACACTGAAGCTTTCTTT.

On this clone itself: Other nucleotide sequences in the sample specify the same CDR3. The CDR3 reads CASSLGGGETQYF. CDR3 bases: TGCGCCAGCAGCTTGGGGGGAGGAGAGACCCAGTACTTC. The chain employs TRBV5-1 and TRBJ2-5; a possible D gene is TRBD2 (6 bases). The length of the CDR3 is 13 residues. Germline CDR1 reads SGHRS; CDR2 reads YFSETQ. V was pared by 0 bases and J by 4 bases, with 7 bases between.

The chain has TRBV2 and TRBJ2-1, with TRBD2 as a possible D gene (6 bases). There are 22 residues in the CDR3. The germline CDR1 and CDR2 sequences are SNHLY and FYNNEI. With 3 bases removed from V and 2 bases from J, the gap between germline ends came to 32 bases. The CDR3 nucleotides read TGTGCCAGCAGTGACCTCTGGGGTGTTGGCACCGACGTAGCGGCTCCCTACAATGAGCAGTTCTTC. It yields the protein CASSDLWGVGTDVAAPYNEQFF.

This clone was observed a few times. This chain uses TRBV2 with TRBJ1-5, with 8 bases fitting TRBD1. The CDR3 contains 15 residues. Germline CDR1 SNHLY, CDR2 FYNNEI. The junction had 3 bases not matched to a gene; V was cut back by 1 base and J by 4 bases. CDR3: CASSEGTGRNQPQHF. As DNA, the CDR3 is TGTGCCAGCAGTGAAGGGACAGGGAGGAATCAGCCCCAGCATTTT.